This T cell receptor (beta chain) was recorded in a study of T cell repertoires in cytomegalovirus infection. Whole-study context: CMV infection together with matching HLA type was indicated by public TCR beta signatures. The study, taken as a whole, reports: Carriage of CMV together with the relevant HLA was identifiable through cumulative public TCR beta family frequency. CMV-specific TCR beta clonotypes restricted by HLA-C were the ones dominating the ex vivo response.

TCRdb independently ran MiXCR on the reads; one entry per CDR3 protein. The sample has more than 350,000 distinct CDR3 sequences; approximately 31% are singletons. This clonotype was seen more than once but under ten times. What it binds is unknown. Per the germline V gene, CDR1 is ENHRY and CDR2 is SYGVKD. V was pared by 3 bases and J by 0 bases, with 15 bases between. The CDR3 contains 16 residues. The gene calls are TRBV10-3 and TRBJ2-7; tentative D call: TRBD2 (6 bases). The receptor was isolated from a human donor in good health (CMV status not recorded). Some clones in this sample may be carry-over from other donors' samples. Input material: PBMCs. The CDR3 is CAISDTGGVNSYEQYF. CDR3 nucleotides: TGTGCCATCAGTGATACCGGGGGAGTAAACTCCTACGAGCAGTACTTC.